The subject of this entry is one T cell receptor (beta chain). From germline, CDR1 is MDHEN and CDR2 SYDVKM. Deletions cut 5 bases from V and 8 bases from J, with 16 bases between. The CDR3 sequence is 14 residues long. The data were obtained in a study of T cells after yellow fever vaccination. TCRdb redid the calling of the 5' RACE reads with MiXCR, one entry per CDR3 protein. Of about 220,000 distinct CDR3 sequences listed, 3.2% are singletons. Here the sequenced sample was CD4+ T cells sorted from PBMCs, taken 10 days after the yellow fever booster vaccination. This receptor was obtained from a man aged 18 to 29 who received the YFV17D yellow fever vaccine. The chain has TRBV28 and TRBJ1-5; D perhaps matches TRBD1 (5 bases). CDR3 bases: TGTGCCAGCAGTCCCCCCCAGGGTATTAAGCCCCAGCATTTT. It encodes CASSPPQGIKPQHF. The variable domain in full, completed from reference TRBV28 and TRBJ1-5, reads DVKVTQSSRYLVKRTGEKVFLECVQDMDHENMFWYRQDPGLGLRLIYFSYDVKMKEKGDIPEGYSVSREKKERFSLILESASTNQTSMYLCASSPPQGIKPQHFGDGTRLSIL.